This T cell receptor beta chain was recovered during a study of human T cells and chemical hapten exposure. Study outcomes and limitations: Counts of TCRs above 1 in 1000 frequency stayed unchanged with DPC sensitization.

Specified time point: patch test 1, 2 weeks after DPC sensitization. Described treatment: therapeutic diphenylcyclopropenone sensitization with weekly scalp DPC. Ahead of each patch test application, blood was drawn. TCRdb used MiXCR to reprocess the RACE reads, holding one entry per CDR3 protein. Of about 56,000 distinct CDR3 sequences listed, around 9.3% are singletons. Germline-derived CDR1 and CDR2 are SGHVS and FNYEAQ. CDR3 length: 13 residues. Trimming took 1 base from V and 2 from J, leaving 5 bases between them. This clonotype was observed at least ten times. Its antigen is still unknown. The specimen comprised whole blood, sampled in connection with sensitization to the hapten diphenylcyclopropenone (DPC). This receptor was obtained from a woman in her forties with alopecia areata. Some clones in this sample may be carry-over from other donors' samples. This chain links TRBV7-6 with TRBJ2-5; D not resolved. CDR3 sequence reads: CASSLGRQETQYF. Written as DNA, the CDR3 is TGTGCCAGCAGCTTAGGCAGGCAAGAGACCCAGTACTTC.